This TCR beta chain was captured by sequencing in a study of T cell repertoires in cytomegalovirus infection. At the level of the study: CMV epitopes in the study were HLA-C-restricted (recently identified) and HLA-B-restricted (well studied). Indications came from public TCR beta signatures; they pointed to CMV infection and to a matching HLA type. Study results and limitations: Frequencies of public TCR beta families were cumulated, and this identified carriers of CMV plus the relevant HLA. HLA-C-restricted TCR beta clonotypes specific for CMV led the ex vivo response.

A note on this clonotype: The target antigen is unknown.

V lost 2 bases, J lost 6 bases, and 5 bases stayed unmatched. Per germline, CDR1 LNHNV and CDR2 YYDKDF (reference sequence). The CDR3 extends over 14 amino acids. TCRdb reanalysed the reads using MiXCR and keeps one entry per CDR3 protein. The sample lists 640,000 or so distinct CDR3 sequences, approximately 33% occurring once. This TCR was sampled from a human donor in good health (CMV status not recorded). Some clones in this sample may be carry-over from other donors' samples. This chain connects TRBV15 to TRBJ1-1; 8 positions match TRBD1. The sample was cultured PBMCs, taken from culture after CMV antigen stimulation. Here the CDR3 reads CATSRRGQGAEAFF. In nucleotides, the CDR3 is TGTGCCACCAGCAGACGTGGACAGGGCGCTGAAGCTTTCTTT. The whole variable domain, remainder taken from reference TRBV15 and TRBJ1-1, is DAMVIQNPRYQVTQFGKPVTLSCSQTLNHNVMYWYQQKSSQAPKLLFHYYDKDFNNEADTPDNFQSRRPNTSFCFLDIRSPGLGDTAMYLCATSRRGQGAEAFFGQGTRLTVV.